This T cell receptor beta chain was profiled in a study of T cell changes during pregnancy in multiple sclerosis (dated 2019 in TCRdb). Concerning the study at large: The study examined how the T cell repertoire changed over the course of pregnancy in women with multiple sclerosis.

Comments on this clone: Its antigen remains undetermined. Within one base of it there is no much larger clone, and no base qualities were kept.

There are 13 amino acids in the CDR3, from cysteine to phenylalanine inclusive. Of the read, only the CDR3 DNA is kept; its 39 bases are in frame from base 1. Taken from the germline V gene, the CDR1 and CDR2 loops are SQVTM and ANQGSEA. The junction carries 10 bases between V and J, which are trimmed by 4 bases and 0 bases respectively. Library generation was performed with the immunoSEQ multiplex PCR assay. As stored in TCRdb, this immuneACCESS dataset retains in-frame rearrangements with V and J assigned. A fraction of the clones does not appear; measured against another copy, unresolved V genes explain less than half of the discrepancy, and the remainder lacks a known reason. Within this sample are approximately 70,000 clones, with approximately 91% of them counted one time only. The leading ten clones occupy about 2.3% of the sample.

This material consisted of peripheral blood, taken in the first trimester of pregnancy. The sequence derives from a female donor with multiple sclerosis, enrolled in a pregnancy study. The rearranged segments are TRBV29-1 and TRBJ2-7; TRBD1 is possibly the D segment (6 matching bases). The nucleotide sequence is TGCAGCGTTGGGACAGCGAGCTCCTACGAGCAGTACTTC. Its amino acids are CSVGTASSYEQYF.